This note documents a single TCR beta chain sequence. The target antigen is unknown. With 60 Vbeta and 13 Jbeta primers, the PCR was carried out. TCRdb's table, derived via immunoSEQ multiplex PCR, lists solely in-frame clones and lacks some. The sample has 100,000 or so clones; more than 80% are singletons. This specimen belongs to a study of cytomegalovirus exposure and HLA in healthy donors. V lost 3 bases and J 2 bases, leaving 8 bases between the germline ends. The germline V gene has CDR1 MGHRA and CDR2 YSYEKL. The CDR3 has 14 amino acids. Notes on the study in general: Later work found most CMV-associated TCR beta chains apparently HLA-restricted.

Sequencing used PBMCs. The rearrangement uses TRBV4-1 and TRBJ1-5; D not certain. The source of this sequence is a man aged 30 to 45 in good health and CMV-seronegative. The CDR3 DNA reads as TGCGCCAGCAGCCATGTAGTTCGCAATCAGCCCCAGCATTTT. It translates to CASSHVVRNQPQHF.